The TCR beta chain under discussion was sequenced for a study of T cells in Graves' hyperthyroidism and ophthalmopathy. Amplification targeted TCR beta CDR3 regions from RNA transcripts. HTBI primers were used for first-round RT-PCR of the TCR CDR3. TCRdb re-called the multiplex PCR reads through MiXCR, storing one row per CDR3 protein. The table records about 520,000 distinct CDR3 sequences, less than 25% of them present only once. The CDR3 runs 15 residues. The V end was cut by 5 bases, the J end by 1 base, with 14 bases between. Germline assignment: CDR1 SGHVS and CDR2 FQNEAQ. The sequence was obtained from a woman in her twenties or thirties with Graves' ophthalmopathy. Material: blood. The chain is built from TRBV7-8 and TRBJ1-2; D is undetermined. The CDR3, as DNA: TGTGCCAGCAGCATGACTGCGACTCTTAACTATGGCTACACCTTC. It is translated as CASSMTATLNYGYTF.